This entry concerns a single T cell receptor beta chain. Its target is unknown. This sample was taken from a study of monozygotic twins with inflammatory bowel disease. The UMIs contained a 6-nucleotide sample barcode. They were added by template switching during cDNA synthesis. TCRdb reprocessed the 5' RACE reads and keeps a single row for each CDR3 protein, giving no DNA. The sample totals roughly 90,000 distinct CDR3 sequences. Whole-study findings and limits: TCRbeta diversity (inverse Simpson) was lower in IBD patients than in healthy co-twins.

Every donor provided one blood sample measuring roughly 2.4 ml. The sequencing sample was made of blood. The source is a human donor with ulcerative colitis or Crohn's disease, or a healthy co-twin of an affected twin (not recorded which).

The CDR3 loop reads CASSQGREGQYF. This chain connects TRBV4-2 to TRBJ2-7; TCRdb calls TRBD2, which cannot be checked without DNA. This CDR3 has 12 residues. In germline, CDR1 is LGHNA, CDR2 YNFKEQ.